The clone carrying this T cell receptor (beta chain) has a handful of counts. Its antigen remains unknown. RNA transcripts yielded amplified TCR beta CDR3 regions. First-round RT-PCR of the TCR CDR3 relied on the HTBI primer set. Using its own MiXCR run on the multiplex PCR reads, TCRdb lists one record per CDR3 protein. This table holds about 480,000 distinct CDR3 sequences, about 20% found once. This sample is drawn from a study of T cells in Graves' hyperthyroidism and ophthalmopathy. The CDR3 is made up of 13 amino acids. CDR1 and CDR2 from the germline V gene are MNHNS and SASEGT. Trimming took 2 bases from V and 9 from J, leaving 11 bases between them. Findings and caveats of the study: Among thyroid clonotypes expanded above 0.001, most also appeared in blood.

Exclusion of a patient resulted from uncontrolled infection, other autoimmune disease, pregnancy or lactation. Used for diagnoses were clinical symptoms, serum thyroxine and TRAb, thyroid ultrasound and orbital computed tomography. Fresh peripheral blood, approximately 10 ml, yielded the PBMCs. The sequenced material came from blood. This chain joins TRBV6-1 and TRBJ2-1; D uncertain. This TCR came from a woman in her 70s with Graves' ophthalmopathy. The DNA of the CDR3 is TGTGCCAGCAGTGAATTTCTGCGTCTTGAGCAGTTCTTC. Its protein product is CASSEFLRLEQFF.